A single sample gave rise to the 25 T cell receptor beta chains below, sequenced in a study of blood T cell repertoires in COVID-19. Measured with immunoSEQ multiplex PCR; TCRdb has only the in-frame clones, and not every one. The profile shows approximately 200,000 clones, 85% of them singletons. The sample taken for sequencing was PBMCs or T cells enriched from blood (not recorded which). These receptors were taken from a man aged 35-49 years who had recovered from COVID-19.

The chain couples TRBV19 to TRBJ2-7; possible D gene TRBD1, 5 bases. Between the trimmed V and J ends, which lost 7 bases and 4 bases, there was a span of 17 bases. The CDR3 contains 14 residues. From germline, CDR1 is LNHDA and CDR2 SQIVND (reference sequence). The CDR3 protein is CASTPRQGIYEQYF. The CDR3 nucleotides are TGTGCCAGTACCCCAAGGCAGGGAATTTACGAGCAGTACTTC.

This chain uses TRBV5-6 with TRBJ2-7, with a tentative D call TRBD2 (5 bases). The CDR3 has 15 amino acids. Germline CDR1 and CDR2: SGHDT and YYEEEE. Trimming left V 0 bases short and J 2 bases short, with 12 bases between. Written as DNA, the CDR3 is TGTGCCAGCAGCTTGGGTGGACTCTTAGCCTACGAGCAGTACTTC. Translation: CASSLGGLLAYEQYF.

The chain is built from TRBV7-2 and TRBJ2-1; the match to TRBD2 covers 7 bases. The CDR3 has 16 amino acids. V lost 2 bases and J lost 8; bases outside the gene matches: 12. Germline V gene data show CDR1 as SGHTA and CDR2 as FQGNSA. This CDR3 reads CASSLYGGGVQDEQFF. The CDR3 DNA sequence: TGTGCCAGCAGCTTATACGGGGGAGGGGTTCAAGATGAGCAGTTCTTC.

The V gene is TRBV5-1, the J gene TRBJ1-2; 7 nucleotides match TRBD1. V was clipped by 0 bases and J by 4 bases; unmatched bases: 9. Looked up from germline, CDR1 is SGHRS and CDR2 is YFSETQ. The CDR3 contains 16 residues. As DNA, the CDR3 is TGCGCCAGCAGCTTGGTCACAGGGGAAGGCAGCTATGGCTACACCTTC. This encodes CASSLVTGEGSYGYTF. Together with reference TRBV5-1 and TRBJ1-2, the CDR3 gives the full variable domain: KAGVTQTPRYLIKTRGQQVTLSCSPISGHRSVSWYQQTPGQGLQFLFEYFSETQRNKGNFPGRFSGRQFSNSRSEMNVSTLELGDSALYLCASSLVTGEGSYGYTFGSGTRLTVV.

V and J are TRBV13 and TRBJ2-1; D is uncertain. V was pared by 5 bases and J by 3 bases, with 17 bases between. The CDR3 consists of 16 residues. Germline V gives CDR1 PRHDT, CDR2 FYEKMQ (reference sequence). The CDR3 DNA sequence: TGTGCCAGCAGCCGAAAGACCGACTCGAACTACAATGAGCAGTTCTTC. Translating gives CASSRKTDSNYNEQFF.

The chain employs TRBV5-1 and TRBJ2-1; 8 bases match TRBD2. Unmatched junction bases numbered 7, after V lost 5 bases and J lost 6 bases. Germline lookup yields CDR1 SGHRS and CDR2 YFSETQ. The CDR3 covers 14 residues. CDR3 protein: CASSKTSEANEQFF. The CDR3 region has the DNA TGCGCCAGCAGTAAGACTAGCGAGGCCAATGAGCAGTTCTTC.

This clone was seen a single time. The DNA for the CDR3 is TGTGCCAGCAGTCAAGTCAGCGGGGAGCTGTTTTTT. Its translation is CASSQVSGELFF. The chain carries TRBV7-3 and TRBJ2-2; D uncertain. Trimming stripped 6 bases from V and 7 bases from J, with 9 bases between. CDR1 SGHTA and CDR2 FQGTGA come from the germline V gene. The CDR3 covers 12 residues.

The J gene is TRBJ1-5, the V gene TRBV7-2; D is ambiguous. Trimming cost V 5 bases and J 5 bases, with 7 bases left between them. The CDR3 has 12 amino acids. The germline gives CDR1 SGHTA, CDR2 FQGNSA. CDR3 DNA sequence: TGTGCCAGCAGCGTCCCAGATCAGCCCCAGCATTTT. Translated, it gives CASSVPDQPQHF.

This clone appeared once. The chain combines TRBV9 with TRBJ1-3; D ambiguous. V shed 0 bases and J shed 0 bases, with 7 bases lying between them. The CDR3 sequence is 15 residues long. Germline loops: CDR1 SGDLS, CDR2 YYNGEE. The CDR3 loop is CASSVETGSGNTIYF. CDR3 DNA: TGTGCCAGCAGCGTAGAGACGGGCTCTGGAAACACCATATATTTT.

DNA of the CDR3: TGTGCCAGCAGCAAAGGACAGCTCACTGAAGCTTTCTTT. Translating gives CASSKGQLTEAFF. The chain combines TRBV7-6 with TRBJ1-1; possibly TRBD1 for D (6 bases). V was trimmed by 5 bases and J by 4 bases, leaving 11 bases between them. Germline assignment: CDR1 SGHVS and CDR2 FNYEAQ. This CDR3 region has 13 residues. Full variable domain (remainder filled in from reference TRBV7-6 and TRBJ1-1): GAGVSQSPRYKVTKRGQDVALRCDPISGHVSLYWYRQALGQGPEFLTYFNYEAQQDKSGLPNDRFSAERPEGSISTLTIQRTEQRDSAMYRCASSKGQLTEAFFGQGTRLTVV.

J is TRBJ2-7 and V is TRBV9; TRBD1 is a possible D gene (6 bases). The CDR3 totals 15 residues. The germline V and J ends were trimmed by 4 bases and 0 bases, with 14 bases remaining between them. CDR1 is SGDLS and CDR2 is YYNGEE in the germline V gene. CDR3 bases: TGTGCCAGCAGCCCCCCGACAGGTAGCTCCTACGAGCAGTACTTC. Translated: CASSPPTGSSYEQYF.

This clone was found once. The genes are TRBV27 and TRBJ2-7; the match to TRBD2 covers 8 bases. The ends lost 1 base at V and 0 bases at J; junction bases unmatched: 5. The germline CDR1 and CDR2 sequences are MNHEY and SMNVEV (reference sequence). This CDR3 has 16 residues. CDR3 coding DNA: TGTGCCAGCAGTTTATACCGGAGCGGGAGCTCCTACGAGCAGTACTTC. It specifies CASSLYRSGSSYEQYF.

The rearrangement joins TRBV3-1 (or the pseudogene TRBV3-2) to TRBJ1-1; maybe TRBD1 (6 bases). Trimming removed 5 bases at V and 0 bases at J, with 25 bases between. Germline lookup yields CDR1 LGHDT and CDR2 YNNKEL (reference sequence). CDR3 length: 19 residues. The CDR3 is CASSSQGGGSGTLNTEAFF. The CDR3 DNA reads TGTGCCAGCAGCAGCCAAGGGGGGGGCTCCGGGACATTGAACACTGAAGCTTTCTTT.

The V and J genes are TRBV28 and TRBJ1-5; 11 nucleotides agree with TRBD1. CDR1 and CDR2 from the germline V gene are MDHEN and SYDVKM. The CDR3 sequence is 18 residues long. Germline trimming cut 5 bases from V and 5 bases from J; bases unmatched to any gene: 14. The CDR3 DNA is TGTGCCAGCAGTAGAGGGACAGGGGGAGGAATCTGGCATCAGCCCCAGCATTTT. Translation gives CASSRGTGGGIWHQPQHF.

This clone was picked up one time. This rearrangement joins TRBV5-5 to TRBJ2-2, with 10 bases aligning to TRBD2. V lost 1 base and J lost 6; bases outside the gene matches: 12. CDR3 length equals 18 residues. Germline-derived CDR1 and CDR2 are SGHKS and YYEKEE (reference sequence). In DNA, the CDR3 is TGTGCCAGCAGCTTGTATTCTAGCGGGAGTTTGGTTTCCGGGGAGCTGTTTTTT. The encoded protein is CASSLYSSGSLVSGELFF.

The CDR3 region has the DNA TGCGCCAGCAGCTCATCGGGTCTAGCCAAAAACATTCAGTACTTC. It yields the protein CASSSSGLAKNIQYF. V and J are TRBV5-1 and TRBJ2-4; D is unresolved. The V and J ends lost 3 bases and 0 bases respectively, with 10 bases between them. This CDR3 is 15 amino acids long. Germline V gene data show CDR1 as SGHRS and CDR2 as YFSETQ.

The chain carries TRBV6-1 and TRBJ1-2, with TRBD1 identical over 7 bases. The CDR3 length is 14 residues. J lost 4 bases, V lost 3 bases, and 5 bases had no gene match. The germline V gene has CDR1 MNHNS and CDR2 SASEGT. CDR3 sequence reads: CASSEDQGGYGYTF. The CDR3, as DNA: TGTGCCAGCAGTGAGGACCAGGGGGGCTATGGCTACACCTTC.

CDR3 amino acids: CASSEGGRTEAFF. Here the CDR3 DNA reads TGTGCCAGCAGCGAAGGGGGTAGGACTGAAGCTTTCTTT. This chain connects TRBV7-9 to TRBJ1-1; perhaps TRBD1 as D (6 bases). The CDR3 has 13 amino acids. Germline V gene lookup returns CDR1 SEHNR and CDR2 FQNEAQ (reference sequence). The V gene lost 5 bases and the J gene lost 5 bases, with 12 bases spanning the gap. The variable domain in full, completed from reference TRBV7-9 and TRBJ1-1, reads DTGVSQNPRHKITKRGQNVTFRCDPISEHNRLYWYRQTLGQGPEFLTYFQNEAQLEKSRLLSDRFSAERPKGSFSTLEIQRTEQGDSAMYLCASSEGGRTEAFFGQGTRLTVV.

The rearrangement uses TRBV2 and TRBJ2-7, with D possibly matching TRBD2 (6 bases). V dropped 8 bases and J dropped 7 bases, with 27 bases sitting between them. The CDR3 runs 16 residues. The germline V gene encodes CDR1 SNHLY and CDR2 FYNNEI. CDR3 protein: CASAEGPSDVLSEQYF. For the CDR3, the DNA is TGTGCCAGCGCCGAGGGGCCTAGCGACGTCCTTTCAGAGCAGTACTTC. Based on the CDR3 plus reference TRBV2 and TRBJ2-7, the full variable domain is EPEVTQTPSHQVTQMGQEVILRCVPISNHLYFYWYRQILGQKVEFLVSFYNNEISEKSEIFDDQFSVERPDGSNFTLKIRSTKLEDSAMYFCASAEGPSDVLSEQYFGPGTRLTVT.

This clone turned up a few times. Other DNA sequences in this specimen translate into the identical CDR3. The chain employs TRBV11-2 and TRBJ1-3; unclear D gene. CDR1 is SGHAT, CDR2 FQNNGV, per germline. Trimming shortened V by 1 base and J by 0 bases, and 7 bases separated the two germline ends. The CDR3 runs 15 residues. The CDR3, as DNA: TGTGCCAGCAGCTTAGGGTTGAGCTCTGGAAACACCATATATTTT. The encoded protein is CASSLGLSSGNTIYF.

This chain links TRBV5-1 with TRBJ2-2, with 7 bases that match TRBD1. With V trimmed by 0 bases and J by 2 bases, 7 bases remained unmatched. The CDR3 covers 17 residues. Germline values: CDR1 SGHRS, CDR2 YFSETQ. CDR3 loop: CASSLAGQIFNTGELFF. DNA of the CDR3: TGCGCCAGCAGCTTGGCGGGACAGATATTTAACACCGGGGAGCTGTTTTTT.

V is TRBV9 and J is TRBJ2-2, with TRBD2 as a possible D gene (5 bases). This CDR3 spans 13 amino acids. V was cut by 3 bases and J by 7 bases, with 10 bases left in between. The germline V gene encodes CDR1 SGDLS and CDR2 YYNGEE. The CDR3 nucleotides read TGTGCCAGCAGCGGTGAGGGCGTCGGGGAGCTGTTTTTT. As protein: CASSGEGVGELFF.

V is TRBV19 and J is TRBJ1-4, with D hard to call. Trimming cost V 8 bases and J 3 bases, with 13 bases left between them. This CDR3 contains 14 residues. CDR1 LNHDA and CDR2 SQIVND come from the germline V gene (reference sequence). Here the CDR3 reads CASGGGTPNEKLFF. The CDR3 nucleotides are TGTGCCAGTGGAGGAGGTACCCCTAATGAAAAACTGTTTTTT.

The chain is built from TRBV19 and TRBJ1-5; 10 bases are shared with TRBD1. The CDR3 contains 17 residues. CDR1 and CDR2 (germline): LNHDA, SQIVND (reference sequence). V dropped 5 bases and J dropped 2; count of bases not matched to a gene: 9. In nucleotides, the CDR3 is TGTGCCAGTAGTCGGGGACAGGGGCCTTCGGGCAATCAGCCCCAGCATTTT. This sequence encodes CASSRGQGPSGNQPQHF.

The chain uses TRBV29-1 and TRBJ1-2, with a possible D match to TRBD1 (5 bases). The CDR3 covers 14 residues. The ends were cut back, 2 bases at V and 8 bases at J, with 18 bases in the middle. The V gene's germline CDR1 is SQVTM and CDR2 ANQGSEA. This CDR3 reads CSVESADTRRGYTF. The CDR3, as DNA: TGCAGCGTTGAATCTGCGGACACCCGGCGGGGCTACACCTTC.